This T cell receptor (beta chain) was retrieved from a study of T cell responses to AZD1222 COVID-19 vaccine. As concerns this clone: Its antigen is currently unknown.

Points from the study as a whole: A mostly white British donor set with more females was recruited, and clonal diversity was possibly underestimated.

Combined were second doses at about 4 or about 12 weeks. J gave up 5 bases and V 5 bases, and 10 bases lay outside the gene matches. Germline-derived CDR1 and CDR2 are LNHDA and SQIVND (reference sequence). This CDR3 comprises 15 residues. Assay used: immunoSEQ multiplex PCR; TCRdb lists only in-frame clones, some missing. Here the sample spans approximately 140,000 clones, over 75% being singletons. The sequence was collected from an adult who received the AZD1222 COVID-19 vaccine. This specimen was peripheral blood, taken 28 days after the second AZD1222 dose. The chain recombines TRBV19 with TRBJ1-2, with 8 bases fitting TRBD1. CDR3 in DNA: TGTGCCAGTAGTCCCCGGGACAGGATCATATATGGCTACACCTTC. As protein: CASSPRDRIIYGYTF. The full variable domain, rest sourced from reference TRBV19 and TRBJ1-2, is DGGITQSPKYLFRKEGQNVTLSCEQNLNHDAMYWYRQDPGQGLRLIYYSQIVNDFQKGDIAEGYSVSREKKESFPLTVTSAQKNPTAFYLCASSPRDRIIYGYTFGSGTRLTVV.